This T cell receptor (beta chain) was sequenced during a study of blood T cells in healthy people across ages. Study conclusions and caveats: The CMV status of each donor remained undetermined, and this could have confounded shifts in expanded clonotypes.

The CDR3 sequence is 15 residues long. V lost 1 base, J lost 4 bases, and 4 bases stayed unmatched. CDR1 SGHKS and CDR2 YYEKEE come from the germline V gene (reference sequence). A second 7 to 11 cycle PCR used barcoded and J-beta primers. TCRdb recomputed calls from the 5' RACE reads with MiXCR, one row per CDR3 protein. Among hundreds of thousands of distinct CDR3 sequences listed, roughly 21% were seen once. With respect to this clonotype: Its specificity is unknown.

This receptor was obtained from a man between 65 and 85 years old in good health. The chain is built from TRBV5-5 and TRBJ2-3; 9 bases line up with TRBD1. Sequencing was carried out using blood. This CDR3 reads CASSLWGQGADTQYF. As DNA, the CDR3 is TGTGCCAGCAGCTTGTGGGGACAGGGAGCAGATACGCAGTATTTT.